These 6 T cell receptor beta chains were all obtained from the same sample, sequenced in a study of blood T cell repertoires in COVID-19. TCRdb's copy holds only in-frame clones and misses some; the assay was immunoSEQ multiplex PCR. The sample has around 170,000 clones, roughly four fifths seen once. Sequencing was done on a sample of peripheral blood. The receptors stem from a woman between 70 and 85 years old with COVID-19, enrolled during active disease.

V and J are TRBV28 and TRBJ1-4; no reliable D call. V gave up 3 bases and J gave up 0 bases, with 8 bases separating them. The CDR3 runs to 15 residues. CDR1 and CDR2 (germline): MDHEN, SYDVKM. The CDR3 is CASSFQQTTNEKLFF. Here the CDR3 DNA reads TGTGCCAGCAGTTTCCAACAGACAACTAATGAAAAACTGTTTTTT.

The chain is built from TRBV28 and TRBJ2-5, with D possibly matching TRBD1 (5 bases). Germline CDR1 and CDR2: MDHEN and SYDVKM. V dropped 3 bases and J dropped 1 base, with 9 bases sitting between them. This CDR3 is built from 14 residues. CDR3 in amino acids: CASSFWGSQETQYF. CDR3 bases: TGTGCCAGCAGTTTTTGGGGCAGCCAAGAGACCCAGTACTTC.

Only one count was recorded for this clone. This chain uses TRBV5-1 with TRBJ1-3, with D unresolved. The V gene lost 0 bases and the J gene lost 3 bases, with 10 bases spanning the gap. This CDR3 contains 15 residues. Germline V gives CDR1 SGHRS, CDR2 YFSETQ. As DNA, the CDR3 is TGCGCCAGCAGCTTGGGTCTGGCTGGTGGAAACACCATATATTTT. Amino acids: CASSLGLAGGNTIYF.

This rearrangement joins TRBV28 to TRBJ1-1, with D perhaps TRBD1 (5 bases). Germline V gives CDR1 MDHEN, CDR2 SYDVKM. CDR3 size: 15 residues. Trimming removed 7 bases from V and 1 base from J, with 16 bases in between. The CDR3 bases are TGTGCCAGCATTACATCAGGGAGGGGGAACACTGAAGCTTTCTTT. Residues: CASITSGRGNTEAFF.

This chain uses TRBV27 with TRBJ2-1, with 11 nucleotides matching TRBD2. V lost 1 base, J lost 2 bases, and 4 bases stayed unmatched. Germline V gene data show CDR1 as MNHEY and CDR2 as SMNVEV (reference sequence). This CDR3 is 17 amino acids long. The CDR3, as DNA: TGTGCCAGCAGTTTATACGCGACTAGCGGGGCCTACAATGAGCAGTTCTTC. Translating gives CASSLYATSGAYNEQFF.

The chain has TRBV5-4 and TRBJ2-1; D uncertain. V lost 6 bases and J 0 bases, leaving 13 bases between the germline ends. The length of the CDR3 is 15 residues. The germline V gene encodes CDR1 SGHNT and CDR2 YYREEE (reference sequence). The DNA for the CDR3 is TGTGCCAGCACCTGGGCTCGTAGCTCCTACAATGAGCAGTTCTTC. It encodes CASTWARSSYNEQFF.